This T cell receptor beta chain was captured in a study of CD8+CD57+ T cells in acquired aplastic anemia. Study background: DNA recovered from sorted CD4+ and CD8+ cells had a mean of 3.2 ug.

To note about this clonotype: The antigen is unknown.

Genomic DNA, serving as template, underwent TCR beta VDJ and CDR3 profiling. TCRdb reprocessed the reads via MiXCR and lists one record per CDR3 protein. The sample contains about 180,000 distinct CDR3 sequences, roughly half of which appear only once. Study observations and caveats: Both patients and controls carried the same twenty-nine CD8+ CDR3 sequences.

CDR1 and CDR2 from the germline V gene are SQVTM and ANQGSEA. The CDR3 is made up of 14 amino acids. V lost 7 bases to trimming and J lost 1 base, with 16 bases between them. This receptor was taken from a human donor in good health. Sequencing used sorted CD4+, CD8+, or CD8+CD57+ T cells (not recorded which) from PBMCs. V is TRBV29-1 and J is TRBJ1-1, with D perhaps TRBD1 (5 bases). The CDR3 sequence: CSADGPGRNTEAFF. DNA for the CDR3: TGCAGCGCCGACGGACCAGGGAGGAACACTGAAGCTTTCTTT. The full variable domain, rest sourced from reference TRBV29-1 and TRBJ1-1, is SAVISQKPSRDICQRGTSLTIQCQVDSQVTMMFWYRQQPGQSLTLIATANQGSEATYESGFVIDKFPISRPNLTFSTLTVSNMSPEDSSIYLCSADGPGRNTEAFFGQGTRLTVV.